The T cell receptor beta chain described here comes from a study of T cell responses to AZD1222 COVID-19 vaccine. Points from the study as a whole: It was only 6 or 7 AZD1222 recipients who were seropositive at baseline. The donor group comprised mostly white British people and more females; the analysis possibly underestimated clonal diversity. In the spike-specific TCR repertoire, nearly half reportedly target unmutated variant regions. Distributed over spike, vaccine-associated CD4 TCRs predominated at 160-218 and 743-854.

V shed 5 bases and J 3 bases; nucleotides not matched to a gene: 2. This CDR3 spans 14 amino acids. The V gene's germline CDR1 is SGHVS and CDR2 FNYEAQ. The repertoire was sequenced with immunoSEQ multiplex PCR; TCRdb's copy has only in-frame clones and lacks some. The sample lists 150,000 or so clones, about 92% occurring once. A few counts support this clone. Its antigen is undetermined. The TCR comes from an adult in good health. The rearrangement uses TRBV7-6 and TRBJ1-5, with 9 bases matching TRBD1. The sequencing used peripheral blood, collected on day 0 of MenACWY control vaccination. For the CDR3, the DNA is TGTGCCAGCAGCGGGACAGGGATCAATCAGCCCCAGCATTTT. Protein sequence: CASSGTGINQPQHF.